The rows below give T cell receptor beta chains drawn from one sample of a study of CD8+ T cells in alopecia areata. Using immunoSEQ multiplex PCR, the repertoire was profiled, and TCRdb retains in-frame clones only, with some absent. The data hold 4,500 to 7,000 clones, with about three quarters observed a single time. The specimen comprised skin, sampled at week 24, from a patient treated with tofacitinib. The receptors shown here come from a human donor with alopecia areata. Both conserved end residues are part of each CDR3. A D gene is named only where the DNA matches it firmly. Some rows have no size entry. The others give once, few or many, or a class for an expanded clone.

clone_size j_call d_call v_call cdr3_aa cdr3_nt
NA TRBJ2-2 NA TRBV5-6 CASSDGTPLNTGELFF TGTGCCAGCAGCGACGGGACACCACTTAACACCGGGGAGCTGTTTTTT
NA TRBJ2-5 TRBD2 TRBV4-1 CASSRARDYLVGTQYF TGCGCCAGCAGCCGAGCCCGGGACTACCTCGTCGGAACCCAGTACTTC
NA TRBJ1-1 NA TRBV6-6 CASSSKRSTGEAFF TGTGCCAGCAGTTCCAAGAGATCGACAGGTGAAGCTTTCTTT
NA TRBJ1-5 NA TRBV9 CASSFTGFSNQPQHF TGTGCCAGCAGCTTTACAGGGTTTAGCAATCAGCCCCAGCATTTT
NA TRBJ2-3 TRBD1 TRBV6-6 CASRPGQGARDTQYF TGTGCCAGCAGGCCGGGACAGGGGGCTAGAGATACGCAGTATTTT
large TRBJ2-5 NA TRBV5-4 CASSFTTGSPVAAQYF TGTGCCAGCAGCTTTACGACAGGGAGCCCCGTAGCGGCCCAGTACTTC
few TRBJ2-7 NA TRBV5-1 CASSRTDTYEQYF TGCGCCAGCAGCCGGACAGATACCTACGAGCAGTACTTC
NA TRBJ1-6 NA TRBV19 CASSIKGGGSPLHF TGTGCCAGTAGTATAAAGGGGGGAGGATCACCCCTCCACTTT
NA TRBJ2-7 NA TRBV7-6 CASSLAASYEQYF TGTGCCAGCAGCTTAGCGGCATCCTACGAGCAGTACTTC
NA TRBJ2-1 TRBD2 TRBV25-1 CASNGLAGGRNEQFF TGTGCCAGCAACGGGCTAGCGGGGGGTCGCAATGAGCAGTTCTTC
NA TRBJ1-2 NA TRBV18 CASSPEAGPYGYTF TGTGCCAGCTCACCAGAGGCCGGCCCCTATGGCTACACCTTC
NA TRBJ2-7 TRBD1 TRBV11-2 CASSLEPQGTEQYF TGTGCCAGCAGCTTAGAACCACAGGGGACCGAGCAGTACTTC
once TRBJ2-7 NA TRBV7-2 CASSQGGLESEQYF TGTGCCAGCAGCCAGGGGGGACTAGAAAGCGAGCAGTACTTC
few TRBJ1-4 NA TRBV4-3 CASSQDGAGAYATNEKLFF TGCGCCAGCAGCCAAGATGGGGCAGGAGCTTACGCAACTAATGAAAAACTGTTTTTT
large TRBJ2-7 NA TRBV27 CASSPLTAVGQHEQYF TGTGCCAGCAGTCCCCTCACCGCAGTTGGACAGCACGAGCAGTACTTC
NA TRBJ1-3 TRBD1 TRBV9 CASSAGQGEYTIYF TGTGCCAGCAGCGCCGGACAGGGAGAATACACCATATATTTT
once TRBJ2-3 NA TRBV6-6 CASSLMGGGTQYF TGTGCCAGCAGCCTGATGGGGGGAGGTACGCAGTATTTT
few TRBJ1-1 NA TRBV6-1 CASSSGDMNTEAFF TGTGCCAGCAGTTCAGGGGACATGAACACTGAAGCTTTCTTT
NA TRBJ2-3 NA TRBV29-1 CSGLGRGKFGDTQYF TGCAGCGGGTTGGGGCGGGGTAAATTTGGAGATACGCAGTATTTT
few TRBJ2-7 TRBD2 TRBV11-2 CASTLGGMSSYEQYF TGTGCCAGCACCCTGGGGGGGATGAGCTCCTACGAGCAGTACTTC
once TRBJ2-4 NA TRBV11-2 CASSLSLKNIQYF TGTGCCAGCAGCTTATCCTTAAAAAACATTCAGTACTTC
NA TRBJ2-4 NA TRBV5-1 CASSFGGQLAKNIQYF TGCGCCAGCAGCTTTGGGGGTCAGCTAGCCAAAAACATTCAGTACTTC
NA TRBJ2-3 NA TRBV10-1 CASSESGLDTQYF TGCGCCAGCAGTGAGTCCGGGCTAGATACGCAGTATTTT
NA TRBJ2-3 NA TRBV5-1 CASNGPARDTQYF TGCGCCAGTAATGGACCAGCCCGCGATACGCAGTATTTT
NA TRBJ1-5 TRBD1 TRBV6-1 CASSQSGQGAQPQHF TGTGCCAGCAGTCAATCAGGGCAGGGGGCTCAGCCCCAGCATTTT
NA TRBJ1-1 NA TRBV5-5 CASSLGQGQVRDTEAFF TGTGCCAGCAGCTTAGGGCAGGGTCAGGTCAGGGACACTGAAGCTTTCTTT
NA TRBJ2-7 NA TRBV29-1 CSVEGAGVYYEQYF TGCAGCGTTGAAGGGGCAGGGGTTTACTACGAGCAGTACTTC
NA TRBJ2-1 TRBD2 TRBV30 CAWSSSGGQQFF TGTGCCTGGAGTTCTAGCGGGGGCCAGCAGTTCTTC
NA TRBJ2-5 NA TRBV6-5 CASSYSGSKETQYF TGTGCCAGCAGTTACTCGGGCAGCAAAGAGACCCAGTACTTC
NA TRBJ2-1 NA TRBV11-2 CASSPRSVEQFF TGTGCCAGCAGCCCAAGGTCTGTTGAGCAGTTCTTC
NA TRBJ2-5 NA TRBV27 CASSLRWTEIQETQYF TGTGCCAGCAGTTTAAGATGGACGGAAATCCAAGAGACCCAGTACTTC
NA TRBJ1-6 TRBD1 TRBV11-2 CASSSMTGRNSPLHF TGTGCCAGCAGCTCAATGACAGGGAGGAATTCACCCCTCCACTTT
NA TRBJ2-7 NA TRBV6-5 CASSYSPNSYEQYF TGTGCCAGCAGTTACTCCCCAAACAGCTACGAGCAGTACTTC
NA TRBJ2-1 NA TRBV15 CATSGGTYNEQFF TGTGCCACCAGCGGCGGAACCTACAATGAGCAGTTCTTC
NA TRBJ2-7 TRBD1 TRBV4-2 CASSQDLTGGRNEQYF TGTGCCAGCAGCCAAGATCTCACAGGGGGTAGGAACGAGCAGTACTTC
NA TRBJ1-4 NA TRBV6-5 CASSSRVF TGTGCCAGCAGCTCACGGGTTTTT
NA TRBJ2-3 TRBD2 TRBV4-3 CASSQDTGTSGDSTDTQYF TGCGCCAGCAGCCAAGATACCGGGACTAGCGGGGATAGCACAGATACGCAGTATTTT
NA TRBJ2-7 TRBD1 TRBV7-9 CASTPDRGTYEQYF TGTGCCAGCACCCCAGACAGGGGGACCTACGAGCAGTACTTC
NA TRBJ1-2 TRBD1 TRBV7-2 CAGSTTMTGVGGYTF TGTGCCGGCAGCACTACTATGACAGGGGTGGGTGGCTACACCTTC
once TRBJ2-3 NA TRBV4-1 CASSQVDLLSTDTQYF TGCGCCAGCAGCCAAGTCGACCTTCTAAGCACAGATACGCAGTATTTT
NA TRBJ2-1 TRBD2 TRBV7-8 CASSLRTSGGEQFF TGTGCCAGCAGCCTCCGGACTAGCGGAGGCGAGCAGTTCTTC
NA TRBJ2-2 TRBD2 TRBV6-1 CASSGSGDTGELFF TGTGCCAGCAGTGGTAGCGGGGACACCGGGGAGCTGTTTTTT
few TRBJ2-7 NA TRBV29-1 CSVGGNGYEQYF TGCAGCGTTGGGGGCAATGGATACGAGCAGTACTTC
NA TRBJ1-6 TRBD1 TRBV23-1 CASSQSTHRGEGSPLHF TGCGCCAGCAGTCAATCTACCCACAGGGGTGAAGGATCACCCCTCCACTTT
NA TRBJ2-7 TRBD1 TRBV30 CAWDVGSTGGAYEQYF TGTGCCTGGGATGTGGGTTCGACAGGGGGCGCCTACGAGCAGTACTTC
NA TRBJ2-3 TRBD2 TRBV7-9 CASSRTSGGTDTQYF TGTGCCAGCAGCCGGACTAGCGGGGGCACAGATACGCAGTATTTT
NA TRBJ1-2 NA TRBV11-2 CASSPGWEDYGYTF TGTGCCAGCAGCCCAGGGTGGGAGGACTATGGCTACACCTTC
NA TRBJ2-2 TRBD1 TRBV11-2 CASSPLGGQGWTGELFF TGTGCCAGCAGCCCCCTCGGGGGACAGGGCTGGACCGGGGAGCTGTTTTTT
NA TRBJ2-7 TRBD2 TRBV5-1 CASSFSGGAREQYF TGCGCCAGCAGCTTTAGCGGGGGGGCCCGGGAGCAGTACTTC
NA TRBJ2-3 NA TRBV2 CASSEPFTDTQYF TGTGCCAGCAGTGAGCCGTTCACAGATACGCAGTATTTT
NA TRBJ2-1 NA TRBV6-6 CASGRTDLEQFF TGTGCCAGCGGCCGGACTGACTTAGAGCAGTTCTTC
once TRBJ2-1 NA TRBV6-6 CASKTGRRLEQFF TGTGCCAGCAAAACAGGGAGACGGCTAGAGCAGTTCTTC